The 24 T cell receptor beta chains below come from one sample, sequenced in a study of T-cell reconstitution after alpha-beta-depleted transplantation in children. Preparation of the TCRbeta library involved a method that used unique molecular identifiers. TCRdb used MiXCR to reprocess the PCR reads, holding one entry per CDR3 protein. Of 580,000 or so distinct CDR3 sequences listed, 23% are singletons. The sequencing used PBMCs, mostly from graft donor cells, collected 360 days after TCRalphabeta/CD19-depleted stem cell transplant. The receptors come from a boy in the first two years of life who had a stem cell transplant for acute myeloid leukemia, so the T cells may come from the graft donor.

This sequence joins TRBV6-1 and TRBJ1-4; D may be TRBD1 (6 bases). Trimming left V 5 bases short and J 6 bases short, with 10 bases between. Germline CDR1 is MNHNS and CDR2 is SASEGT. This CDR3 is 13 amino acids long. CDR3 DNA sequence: TGTGCCAGCAGTCGGACAGTTTATGAAAAACTGTTTTTT. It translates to CASSRTVYEKLFF.

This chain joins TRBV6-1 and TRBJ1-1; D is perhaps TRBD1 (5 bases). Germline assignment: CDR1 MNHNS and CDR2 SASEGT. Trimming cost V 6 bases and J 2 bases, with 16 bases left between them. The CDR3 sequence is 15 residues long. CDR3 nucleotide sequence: TGTGCCAGCAGCCGTTCCATAAGGGGAAACACTGAAGCTTTCTTT. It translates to CASSRSIRGNTEAFF.

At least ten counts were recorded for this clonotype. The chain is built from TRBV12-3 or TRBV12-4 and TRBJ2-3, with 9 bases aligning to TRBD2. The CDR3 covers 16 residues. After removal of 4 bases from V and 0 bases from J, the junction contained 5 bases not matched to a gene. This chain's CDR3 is CASSYRLAASTDTQYF. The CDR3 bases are TGTGCCAGCAGTTATAGACTAGCGGCTAGCACAGATACGCAGTATTTT.

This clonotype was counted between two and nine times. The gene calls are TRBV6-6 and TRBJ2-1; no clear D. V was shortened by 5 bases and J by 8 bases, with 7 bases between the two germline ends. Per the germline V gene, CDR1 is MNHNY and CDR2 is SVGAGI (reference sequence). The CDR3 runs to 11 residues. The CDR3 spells CASSKEYEQFF. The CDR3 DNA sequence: TGTGCCAGCAGTAAAGAGTATGAGCAGTTCTTC.

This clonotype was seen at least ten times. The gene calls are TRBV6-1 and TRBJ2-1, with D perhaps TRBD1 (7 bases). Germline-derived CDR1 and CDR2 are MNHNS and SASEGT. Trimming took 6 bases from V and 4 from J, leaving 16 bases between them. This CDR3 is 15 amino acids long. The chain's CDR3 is CASREGQSRYNEQFF. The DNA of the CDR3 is TGTGCCAGCAGGGAGGGACAGAGCCGTTACAATGAGCAGTTCTTC.

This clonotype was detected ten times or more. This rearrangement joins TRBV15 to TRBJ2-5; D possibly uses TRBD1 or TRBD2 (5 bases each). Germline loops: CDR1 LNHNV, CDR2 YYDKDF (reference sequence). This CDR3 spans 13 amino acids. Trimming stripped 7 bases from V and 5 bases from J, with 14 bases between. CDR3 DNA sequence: TGTGCCACCACCAAACTAGGGGAGGAGACCCAGTACTTC. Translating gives CATTKLGEETQYF. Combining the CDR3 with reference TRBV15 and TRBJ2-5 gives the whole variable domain DAMVIQNPRYQVTQFGKPVTLSCSQTLNHNVMYWYQQKSSQAPKLLFHYYDKDFNNEADTPDNFQSRRPNTSFCFLDIRSPGLGDTAMYLCATTKLGEETQYFGPGTRLLVL.

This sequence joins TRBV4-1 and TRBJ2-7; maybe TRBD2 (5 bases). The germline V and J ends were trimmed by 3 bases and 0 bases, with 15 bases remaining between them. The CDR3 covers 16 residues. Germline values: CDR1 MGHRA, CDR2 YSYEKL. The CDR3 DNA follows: TGCGCCAGCAGCCAGACCACTAGTGCAAGCTCCTACGAGCAGTACGTC. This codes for CASSQTTSASSYEQYV.

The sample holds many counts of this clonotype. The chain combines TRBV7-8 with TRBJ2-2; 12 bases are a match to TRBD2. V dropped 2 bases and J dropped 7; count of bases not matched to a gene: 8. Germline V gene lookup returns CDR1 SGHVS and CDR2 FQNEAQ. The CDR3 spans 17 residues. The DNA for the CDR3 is TGTGCCAGCAGCTTACCCAGGACTAGCGGGGAGCACGGGGAGCTGTTTTTT. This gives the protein CASSLPRTSGEHGELFF. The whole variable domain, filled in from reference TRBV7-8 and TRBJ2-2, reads GAGVSQSPRYKVAKRGQDVALRCDPISGHVSLFWYQQALGQGPEFLTYFQNEAQLDKSGLPSDRFFAERPEGSVSTLKIQRTQQEDSAVYLCASSLPRTSGEHGELFFGEGSRLTVL.

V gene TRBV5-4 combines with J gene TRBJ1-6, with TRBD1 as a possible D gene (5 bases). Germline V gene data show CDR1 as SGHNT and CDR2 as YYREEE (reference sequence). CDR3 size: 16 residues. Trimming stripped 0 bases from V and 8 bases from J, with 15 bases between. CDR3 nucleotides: TGTGCCAGCAGCTTGGATGGGACGGCCGATCATTCACCCCTCCACTTT. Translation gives CASSLDGTADHSPLHF.

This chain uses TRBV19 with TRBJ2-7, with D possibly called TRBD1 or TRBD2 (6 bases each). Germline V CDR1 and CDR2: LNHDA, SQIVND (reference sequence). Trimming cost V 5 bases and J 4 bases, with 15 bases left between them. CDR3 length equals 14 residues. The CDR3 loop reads CASSPRLGGYEQYV. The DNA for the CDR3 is TGTGCCAGTAGTCCAAGACTAGGGGGATACGAGCAGTACGTC.

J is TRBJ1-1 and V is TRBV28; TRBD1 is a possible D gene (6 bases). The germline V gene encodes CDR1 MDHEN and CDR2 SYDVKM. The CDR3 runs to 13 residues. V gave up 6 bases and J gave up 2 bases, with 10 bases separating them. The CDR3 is CASRWTVNTEAFF. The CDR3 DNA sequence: TGTGCCAGCAGGTGGACAGTAAACACTGAAGCTTTCTTT.

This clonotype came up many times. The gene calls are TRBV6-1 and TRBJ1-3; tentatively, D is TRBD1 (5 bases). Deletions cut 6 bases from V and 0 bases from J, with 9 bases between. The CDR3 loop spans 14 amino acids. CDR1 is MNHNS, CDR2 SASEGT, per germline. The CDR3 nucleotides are TGTGCCAGCAGGGGAGGGGTCTCTGGAAACACCATATATTTT. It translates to CASRGGVSGNTIYF.

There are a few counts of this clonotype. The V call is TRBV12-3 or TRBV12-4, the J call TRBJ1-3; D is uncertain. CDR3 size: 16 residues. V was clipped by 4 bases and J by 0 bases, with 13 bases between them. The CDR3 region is CASSSLRILSGNTIYF. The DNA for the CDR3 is TGTGCCAGCAGTTCACTGCGGATCCTCTCTGGAAACACCATATATTTT.

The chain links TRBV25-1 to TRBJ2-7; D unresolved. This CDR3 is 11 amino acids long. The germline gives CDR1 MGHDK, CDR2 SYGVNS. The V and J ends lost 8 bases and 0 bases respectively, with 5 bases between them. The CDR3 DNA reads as TGTGCCAGCGCCAGCTCCTACGAGCAGTACTTC. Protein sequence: CASASSYEQYF.

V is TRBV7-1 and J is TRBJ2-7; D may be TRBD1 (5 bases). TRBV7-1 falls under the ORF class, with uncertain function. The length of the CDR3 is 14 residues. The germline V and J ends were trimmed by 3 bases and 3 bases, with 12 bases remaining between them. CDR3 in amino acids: CASSSGPLCYEQYF. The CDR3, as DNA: TGTGCCAGCAGCTCGGGGCCACTCTGCTACGAGCAGTACTTC.

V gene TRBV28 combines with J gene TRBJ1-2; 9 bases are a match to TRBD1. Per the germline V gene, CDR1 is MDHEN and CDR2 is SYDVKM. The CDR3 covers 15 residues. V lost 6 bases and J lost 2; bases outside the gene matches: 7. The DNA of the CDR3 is TGTGCCAGCAGGTTACCGACAGGGGGAAACTATGGCTACACCTTC. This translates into CASRLPTGGNYGYTF.

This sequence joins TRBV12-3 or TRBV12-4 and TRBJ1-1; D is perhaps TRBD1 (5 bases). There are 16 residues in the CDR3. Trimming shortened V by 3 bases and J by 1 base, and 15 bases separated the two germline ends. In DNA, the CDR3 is TGTGCCAGCAGTTTGGGCCAGGGTAAACCGAACACTGAAGCTTTCTTT. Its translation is CASSLGQGKPNTEAFF.

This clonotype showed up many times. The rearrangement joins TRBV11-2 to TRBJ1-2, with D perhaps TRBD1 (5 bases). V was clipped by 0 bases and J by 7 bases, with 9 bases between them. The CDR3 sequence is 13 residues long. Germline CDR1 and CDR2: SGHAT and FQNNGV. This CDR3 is CASSLDQRGGYTF. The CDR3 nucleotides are TGTGCCAGCAGCTTAGATCAAAGGGGTGGCTACACCTTC.

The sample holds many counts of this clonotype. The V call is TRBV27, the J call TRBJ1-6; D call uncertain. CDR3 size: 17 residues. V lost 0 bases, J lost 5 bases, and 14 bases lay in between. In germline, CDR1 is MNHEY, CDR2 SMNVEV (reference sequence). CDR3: CASSLSFPAADNSPLHF. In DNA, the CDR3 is TGTGCCAGCAGTTTATCTTTTCCGGCCGCTGATAATTCACCCCTCCACTTT.

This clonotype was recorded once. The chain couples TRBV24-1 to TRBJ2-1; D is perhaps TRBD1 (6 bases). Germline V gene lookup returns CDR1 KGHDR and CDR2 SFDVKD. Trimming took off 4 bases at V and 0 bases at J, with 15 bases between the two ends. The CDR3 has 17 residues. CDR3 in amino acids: CATSEETGLSSYNEQFF. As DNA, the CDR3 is TGTGCCACCAGTGAGGAGACAGGCTTGAGCTCCTACAATGAGCAGTTCTTC.

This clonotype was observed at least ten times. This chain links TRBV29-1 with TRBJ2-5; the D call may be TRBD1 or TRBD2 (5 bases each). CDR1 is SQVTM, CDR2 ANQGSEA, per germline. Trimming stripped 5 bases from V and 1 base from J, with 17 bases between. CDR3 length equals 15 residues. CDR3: CSVQKEVTGQETQYF. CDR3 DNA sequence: TGCAGCGTTCAAAAGGAGGTTACAGGCCAAGAGACCCAGTACTTC.

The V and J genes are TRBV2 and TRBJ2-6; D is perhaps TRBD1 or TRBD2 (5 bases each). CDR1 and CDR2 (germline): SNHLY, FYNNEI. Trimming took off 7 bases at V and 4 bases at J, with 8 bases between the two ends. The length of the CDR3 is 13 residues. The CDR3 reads CASTGTGANVLTF. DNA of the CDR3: TGTGCCAGCACAGGGACGGGGGCCAACGTCCTGACTTTC. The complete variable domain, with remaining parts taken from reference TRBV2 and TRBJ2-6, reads EPEVTQTPSHQVTQMGQEVILRCVPISNHLYFYWYRQILGQKVEFLVSFYNNEISEKSEIFDDQFSVERPDGSNFTLKIRSTKLEDSAMYFCASTGTGANVLTFGAGSRLTVL.

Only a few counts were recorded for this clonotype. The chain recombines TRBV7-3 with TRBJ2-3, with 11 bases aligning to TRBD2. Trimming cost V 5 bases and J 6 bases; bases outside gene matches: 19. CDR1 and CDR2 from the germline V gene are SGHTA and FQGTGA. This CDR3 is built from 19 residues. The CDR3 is CASSQTNGYSGGAGDTQYF. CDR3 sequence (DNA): TGTGCCAGCAGCCAAACTAATGGGTATAGCGGGGGGGCAGGGGATACGCAGTATTTT.

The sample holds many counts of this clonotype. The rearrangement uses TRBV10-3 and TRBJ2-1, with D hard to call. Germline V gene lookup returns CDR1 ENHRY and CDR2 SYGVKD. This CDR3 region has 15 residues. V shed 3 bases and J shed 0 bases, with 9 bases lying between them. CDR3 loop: CAISESASSYNEQFF. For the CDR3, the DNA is TGTGCCATCAGTGAAAGCGCAAGCTCCTACAATGAGCAGTTCTTC.